This T cell receptor beta chain was captured by sequencing in a study of T-cell reconstitution after alpha-beta-depleted transplantation in children. Trimming shortened V by 1 base and J by 5 bases, and 12 bases separated the two germline ends. There are 14 residues in the CDR3. The germline CDR1 and CDR2 sequences are SGHRS and YFSETQ. During its preparation, the TCRbeta library received unique molecular identifiers. TCRdb reanalysed the PCR reads using MiXCR and keeps one entry per CDR3 protein. The sample yields approximately 980,000 distinct CDR3 sequences, roughly 31% seen once. This TCR was recovered from a boy in the first two years of life who had a stem cell transplant for SCID, so the T cells may come from the graft donor. Specimen: PBMCs, mostly from graft donor cells, collected 360 days after TCRalphabeta/CD19-depleted stem cell transplant. V and J are TRBV5-1 and TRBJ2-5; D ambiguous. The CDR3 protein is CASSLTLPGETQYF. The CDR3 DNA follows: TGCGCCAGCAGCTTGACCCTCCCGGGTGAGACCCAGTACTTC.